This is a list of T cell receptor beta chains from one sample in a study of T cell changes during pregnancy in multiple sclerosis. Sequenced by immunoSEQ multiplex PCR; TCRdb stores in-frame clones only, minus some. This sample carries around 96,000 clones, 90% to 95% of them seen once, and the ten largest clones take around 2.3%. The specimen was peripheral blood, collected in the third trimester of pregnancy. Every receptor here comes from a female donor with multiple sclerosis, enrolled in a pregnancy study. The CDR3 runs from the conserved cysteine through the conserved F or W. The D gene is left open where the match is weak. A clone size is listed for some rows: how often the clone was seen (once, few, many), or a class if it is expanded.

>TRBD1|-|TRBV14|TRBJ2-3
CASSLYPGQGLDTQYF
TGTGCCAGCAGCCTCTATCCGGGACAGGGATTAGATACGCAGTATTTT
>-|once|TRBV28|TRBJ2-4
CASSLGHRVVSKNIQYF
TGTGCCAGCAGTTTGGGCCACAGGGTGGTCTCCAAAAACATTCAGTACTTC
>TRBD2|-|TRBV7-9|TRBJ2-5
CASSRTSGNQETQYF
TGTGCCAGCTCTCGGACTAGCGGGAACCAAGAGACCCAGTACTTC
>-|-|TRBV27|TRBJ2-6
CASSSSGTYGSGANVLTF
TGTGCCAGCAGTTCCTCCGGGACATACGGCTCTGGGGCCAACGTCCTGACTTTC
>-|-|TRBV6-6|TRBJ1-1
CASSYLTGNTEAFF
TGTGCCAGCAGTTATTTAACGGGGAACACTGAAGCTTTCTTT
>-|-|TRBV4-3|TRBJ1-3
CASSQEWQWTRVSSSGNTIYF
TGCGCCAGCAGCCAAGAGTGGCAATGGACAAGGGTTTCGAGCTCTGGAAACACCATATATTTT
>-|-|TRBV29-1|TRBJ1-2
CSVVRDKVLGYTF
TGCAGCGTTGTCCGGGACAAGGTGTTAGGCTACACCTTC
>-|-|TRBV7-9|TRBJ1-5
CASSPLTGPNQPQHF
TGTGCCAGCAGTCCATTAACAGGGCCTAATCAGCCCCAGCATTTT
>-|-|TRBV1|TRBJ2-1
CTSDSRAPWVNEQFF
TGCACCAGCGACAGTCGGGCCCCCTGGGTTAATGAGCAGTTCTTC
>-|-|TRBV28|TRBJ2-7
CASSLRRLQGYEQYF
TGTGCCAGCAGTTTAAGGCGCCTACAGGGCTACGAGCAGTACTTC
>-|-|TRBV7-9|TRBJ2-7
CASSSEWSQYF
TGTGCCAGCAGCTCGGAGTGGTCGCAGTACTTC
>TRBD2|-|TRBV6-5|TRBJ2-5
CASSYASGTLMTQYF
TGTGCCAGCAGTTACGCTAGCGGGACCCTAATGACCCAGTACTTC
>TRBD2|-|TRBV5-1|TRBJ2-3
CASSFTIAGPTDTQYF
TGCGCCAGCAGCTTCACTATAGCGGGACCCACAGATACGCAGTATTTT
>TRBD2|-|TRBV4-1|TRBJ2-1
CASSQDQTSGRYNEQFF
TGCGCCAGCAGCCAAGATCAGACTAGCGGGAGGTACAATGAGCAGTTCTTC